This T cell receptor (beta chain) was captured in a study of shared clonotypes between healthy human individuals. Naive CD8 cells were CD45RO-negative, positively selected for CCR7, excluding terminally differentiated effector memory CD45RA+ cells. TCRdb's copy holds only in-frame clones and misses some; the assay was immunoSEQ multiplex PCR. The repertoire consists of millions of clones, with about 93% occurring once and the leading ten covering about 1.5%. This CDR3 spans 19 amino acids. With 1 base clipped from V and 5 bases from J, the junction kept 13 bases outside the gene matches. In germline, CDR1 is SGHDT, CDR2 YYEEEE.

V usage is TRBV5-6 and J usage is TRBJ2-1; 12 bases agree with TRBD2. The TCR originated in a man aged 18 to 30 in good health. Some clones in this sample may be carry-over from other donors' samples. The sequencing input was naive CD8+ T cells from PBMCs. The CDR3 DNA is TGTGCCAGCAGCTTGTATTTTAGCGGGCCTAGCGGGAGGGACAATGAGCAGTTCTTC. Its protein product is CASSLYFSGPSGRDNEQFF.